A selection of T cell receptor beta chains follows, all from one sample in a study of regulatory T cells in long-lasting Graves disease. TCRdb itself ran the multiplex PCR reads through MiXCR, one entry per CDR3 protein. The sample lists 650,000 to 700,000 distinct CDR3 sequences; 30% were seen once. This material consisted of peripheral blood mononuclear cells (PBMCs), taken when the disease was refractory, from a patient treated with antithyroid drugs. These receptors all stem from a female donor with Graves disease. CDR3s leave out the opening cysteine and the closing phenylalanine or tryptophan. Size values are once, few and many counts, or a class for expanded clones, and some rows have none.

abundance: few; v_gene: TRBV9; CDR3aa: ASSVGRGNDQPQH
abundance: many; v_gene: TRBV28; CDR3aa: ASSPTPTVGRH
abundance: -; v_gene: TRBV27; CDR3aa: ASRTGAWPQH
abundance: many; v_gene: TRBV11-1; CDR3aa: ASSLALAGGLGEQF
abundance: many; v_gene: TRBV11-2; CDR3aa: ASSTRTAYEQY
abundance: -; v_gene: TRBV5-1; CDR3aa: ASSEGGFAEAF
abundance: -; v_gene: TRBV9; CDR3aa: ASSVDGRLGAEAF
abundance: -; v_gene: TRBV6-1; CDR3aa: ASSGRQGVVRNYGYT
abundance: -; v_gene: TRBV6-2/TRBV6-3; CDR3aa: ASSDSSPRVRAF
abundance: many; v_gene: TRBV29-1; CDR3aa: SVKTGETRMNTEAF
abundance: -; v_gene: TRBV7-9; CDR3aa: ASSPTQGPAPYGYT
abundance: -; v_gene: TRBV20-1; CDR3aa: SARDFRSDGSPREQY
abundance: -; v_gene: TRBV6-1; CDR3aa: ASSHRTDSHGYT
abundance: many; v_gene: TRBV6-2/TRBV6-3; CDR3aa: ASSYDRQGSLNGYT
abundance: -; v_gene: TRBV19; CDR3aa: ASSIVGYLNTEAF
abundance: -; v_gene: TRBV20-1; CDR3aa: SASSVGGGKLF
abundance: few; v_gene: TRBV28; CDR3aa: ASGPSPWTSGRGGGANVLT
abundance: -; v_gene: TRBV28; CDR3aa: ASSLSLLPYGYT
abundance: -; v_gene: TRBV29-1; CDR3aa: SVRRTGNEKLF
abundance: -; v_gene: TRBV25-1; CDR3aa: ASSPGPDTQY
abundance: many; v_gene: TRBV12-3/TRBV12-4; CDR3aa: ASSFRDRGREQY
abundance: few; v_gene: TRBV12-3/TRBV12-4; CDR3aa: ASSPIKGERDEQF
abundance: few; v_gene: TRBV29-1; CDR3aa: SADTAKNIQY
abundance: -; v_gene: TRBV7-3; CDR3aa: ASSLGAAGLASEQY
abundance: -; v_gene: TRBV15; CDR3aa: ATSRDRVGPGTQY
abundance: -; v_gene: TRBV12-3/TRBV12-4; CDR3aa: ASSYQDDYEQY
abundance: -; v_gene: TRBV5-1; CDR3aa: ASSLVLAGEHMYNEQF
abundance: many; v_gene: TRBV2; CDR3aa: ASSGRTGSEAF
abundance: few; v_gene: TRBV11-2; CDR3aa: ASSYIQETQY
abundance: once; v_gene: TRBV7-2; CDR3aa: ASSFGRGSTEAF
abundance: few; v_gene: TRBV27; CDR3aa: ASSPTGGVRGYT
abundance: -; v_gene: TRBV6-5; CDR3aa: ASSYMPGRGSPLH
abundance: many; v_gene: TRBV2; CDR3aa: ASSEGQGGFYGYT
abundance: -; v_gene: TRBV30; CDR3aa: AWSRDRGYGYT
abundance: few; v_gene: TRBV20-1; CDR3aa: SAKQRETQY
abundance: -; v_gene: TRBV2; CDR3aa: ASRDSGNYNEQF
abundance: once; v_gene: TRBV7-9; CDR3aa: ASSSGLQGPHRYT
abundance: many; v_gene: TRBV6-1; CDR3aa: ASSVLAGRGQETQY
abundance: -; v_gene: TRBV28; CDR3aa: ASSPRVSWTEAF
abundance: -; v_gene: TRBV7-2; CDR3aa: ASSSSRARVGYT
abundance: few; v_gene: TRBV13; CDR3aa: ASSLGTGSSYGYT
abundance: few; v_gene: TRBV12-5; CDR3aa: ASGSDGIDGYT
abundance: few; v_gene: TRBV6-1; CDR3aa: ASSHTGTAEAF
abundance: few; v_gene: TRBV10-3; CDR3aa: AISDRQGLTGANVLT
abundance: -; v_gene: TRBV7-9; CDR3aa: ASSRSTGGEAF
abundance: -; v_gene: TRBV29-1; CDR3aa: SVEDSAEKLF
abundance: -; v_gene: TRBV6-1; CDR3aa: ASSEGTAPDGEQY
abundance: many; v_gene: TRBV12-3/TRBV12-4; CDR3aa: ASSLDLGAKANYGYT
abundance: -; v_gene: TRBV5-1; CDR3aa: ASSLKQDTGELF
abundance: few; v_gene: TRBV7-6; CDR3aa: ASSARQGVYEQY
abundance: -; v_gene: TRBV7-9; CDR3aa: ASSGQARPSRGYT
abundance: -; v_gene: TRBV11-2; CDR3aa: ASSLDWGGSNSPLH